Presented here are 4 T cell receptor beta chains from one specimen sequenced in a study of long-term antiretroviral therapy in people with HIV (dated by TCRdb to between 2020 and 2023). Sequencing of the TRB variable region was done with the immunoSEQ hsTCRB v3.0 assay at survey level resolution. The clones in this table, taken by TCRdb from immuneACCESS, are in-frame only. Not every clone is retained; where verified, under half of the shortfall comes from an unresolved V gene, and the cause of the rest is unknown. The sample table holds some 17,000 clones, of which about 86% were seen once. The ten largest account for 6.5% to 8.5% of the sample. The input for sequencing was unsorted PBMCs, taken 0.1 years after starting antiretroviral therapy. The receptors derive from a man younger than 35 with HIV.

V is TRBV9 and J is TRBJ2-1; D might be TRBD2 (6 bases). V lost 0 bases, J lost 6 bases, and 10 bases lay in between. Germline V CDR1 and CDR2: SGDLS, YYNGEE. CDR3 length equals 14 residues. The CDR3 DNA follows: TGTGCCAGCAGCGTAGCTACACTAGCCAATGAGCAGTTCTTC. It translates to CASSVATLANEQFF.

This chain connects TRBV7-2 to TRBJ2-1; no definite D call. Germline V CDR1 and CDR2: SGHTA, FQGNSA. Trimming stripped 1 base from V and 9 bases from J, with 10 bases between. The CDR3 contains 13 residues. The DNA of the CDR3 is TGTGCCAGCAGCTTAGTACCCGAGCGTGAGCAGTTCTTC. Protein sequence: CASSLVPEREQFF.

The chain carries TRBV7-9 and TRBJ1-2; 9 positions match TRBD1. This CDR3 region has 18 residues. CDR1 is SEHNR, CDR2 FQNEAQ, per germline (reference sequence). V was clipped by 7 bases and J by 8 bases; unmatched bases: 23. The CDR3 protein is CASTVNLTGGAPIGGYTF. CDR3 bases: TGTGCCAGCACCGTAAATCTTACAGGGGGCGCCCCGATCGGGGGCTACACCTTC.

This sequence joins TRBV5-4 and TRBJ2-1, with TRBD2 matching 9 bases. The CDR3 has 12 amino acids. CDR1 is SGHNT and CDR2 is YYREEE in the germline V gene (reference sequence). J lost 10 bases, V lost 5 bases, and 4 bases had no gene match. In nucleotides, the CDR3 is TGTGCCAGCAGTTCGACTAGCGGCGAGCAGTTCTTC. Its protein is CASSSTSGEQFF.